Below, 12 T cell receptor beta chains from the same sample are listed, as sequenced in a study of shared clonotypes between healthy human individuals. Some clones are missing from TCRdb's copy, which holds only in-frame ones; the method was immunoSEQ multiplex PCR. The data show some 790,000 clones, over 60% seen once. The sequenced material came from memory CD4+ T cells sorted from blood. Subset: CD45RA-negative fraction. These TCRs come from a woman aged 30 to 39 in good health.

V and J are TRBV5-4 and TRBJ2-3, with D perhaps matching TRBD2 (5 bases). The CDR3 spans 13 residues. Deletions cut 4 bases from V and 6 bases from J, with 12 bases between. From germline, CDR1 is SGHNT and CDR2 YYREEE (reference sequence). This chain's CDR3 is CASSTRRGDTQYF. The CDR3 DNA reads TGTGCCAGCAGCACCAGACGCGGGGATACGCAGTATTTT.

The chain carries TRBV9 and TRBJ2-1, with no clear D. Germline CDR1 SGDLS, CDR2 YYNGEE. V lost 4 bases to trimming and J lost 0 bases, with 17 bases between them. The CDR3 totals 17 residues. CDR3 DNA sequence: TGTGCCAGCAGCCCCAGAGGAACCGACCTCTCCTACAATGAGCAGTTCTTC. As protein: CASSPRGTDLSYNEQFF.

The rearrangement links TRBV9 to TRBJ2-7; TRBD2 matches 7 bases. CDR1 is SGDLS, CDR2 YYNGEE, per germline. The CDR3 runs 14 residues. The J segment lost 2 bases and the V segment lost 2 bases, leaving 4 bases of the junction unmatched. CDR3 sequence: CASSVREGPYEQYF. The CDR3 region has the DNA TGTGCCAGCAGCGTTAGGGAGGGGCCCTACGAGCAGTACTTC.

V usage is TRBV4-1 and J usage is TRBJ2-5; a possible D gene is TRBD1 (6 bases). This CDR3 contains 16 residues. Germline lookup yields CDR1 MGHRA and CDR2 YSYEKL. V gave up 2 bases and J gave up 2 bases, with 15 bases separating them. This CDR3 is CASSQTWTQGQETQYF. CDR3 nucleotide sequence: TGCGCCAGCAGCCAAACCTGGACACAGGGTCAAGAGACCCAGTACTTC.

This chain uses TRBV27 with TRBJ2-7, with TRBD1 identical over 11 bases. The J segment lost 6 bases and the V segment lost 5 bases, leaving 9 bases of the junction unmatched. CDR1 and CDR2 from the germline V gene are MNHEY and SMNVEV (reference sequence). The CDR3 is made up of 15 amino acids. CDR3 DNA: TGTGCCAGCAGTCCCGGACAGGGGGCTGTGAGCGAGCAGTACTTC. It is translated as CASSPGQGAVSEQYF.

This clone was recorded once. The V call is TRBV2, the J call TRBJ1-5; 7 bases map to TRBD1. Germline lookup yields CDR1 SNHLY and CDR2 FYNNEI. This CDR3 has 13 amino acids. J gave up 5 bases and V 4 bases, and 2 bases lay outside the gene matches. CDR3 DNA sequence: TGTGCCAGCAGTGCAACAGGGGATCAGCCCCAGCATTTT. Its protein is CASSATGDQPQHF.

V usage is TRBV7-9 and J usage is TRBJ2-1, with TRBD2 matching 8 bases. V was pared by 8 bases and J by 6 bases, with 9 bases of the junction left unmatched. The CDR3 sequence is 14 residues long. Per the germline V gene, CDR1 is SEHNR and CDR2 is FQNEAQ (reference sequence). CDR3 in DNA: TGTGCCAGCGGCAGGCGGGAGGACTCCAATGAGCAGTTCTTC. This codes for CASGRREDSNEQFF.

There are a few counts of this clone. This sequence joins TRBV6-5 and TRBJ2-5; a possible D gene is TRBD1 (6 bases). Germline CDR1 and CDR2: MNHEY and SVGAGI. This CDR3 region has 15 residues. V was clipped by 3 bases and J by 1 base, with 12 bases between them. The CDR3 region has the DNA TGTGCCAGCAGTTATACAGGGAGTCTCCAAGAGACCCAGTACTTC. Its translation is CASSYTGSLQETQYF.

Notes on this clone: Other DNA sequences in this sample translate to the same CDR3. The chain uses TRBV5-1 and TRBJ2-7; D is perhaps TRBD2 (5 bases). The V end was cut by 4 bases, the J end by 3 bases, with 14 bases between. Germline lookup yields CDR1 SGHRS and CDR2 YFSETQ. This CDR3 spans 14 amino acids. CDR3 sequence (DNA): TGCGCCAGCAGCCCAGGATCCGGAGGCTACGAGCAGTACTTC. Protein: CASSPGSGGYEQYF.

The chain carries TRBV6-1 and TRBJ2-2; TRBD1 aligns across 8 bases. Losses at the gene ends were 8 bases for V and 6 bases for J; bases not matched to a gene: 11. The CDR3 loop spans 15 amino acids. Germline V CDR1 and CDR2: MNHNS, SASEGT. The CDR3 bases are TGTGCCAGCTCAAACGCAGGGGGCGCTTCCGGGGAGCTGTTTTTT. Translating it yields CASSNAGGASGELFF.

V usage is TRBV12-5 and J usage is TRBJ2-5; 9 positions match TRBD2. CDR1 is LGHNT and CDR2 is FRNRAP in the germline V gene. Unmatched junction bases numbered 20, after V lost 7 bases and J lost 5 bases. The CDR3 runs to 18 residues. CDR3 residues: CASAQTLWTSESWETQYF. DNA for the CDR3: TGTGCTAGTGCTCAAACCCTTTGGACTAGCGAGAGTTGGGAGACCCAGTACTTC.

The chain is built from TRBV6-6 and TRBJ1-2, with 9 nucleotides matching TRBD1. The length of the CDR3 is 14 residues. The germline gives CDR1 MNHNY, CDR2 SVGAGI (reference sequence). V was pared by 5 bases and J by 7 bases, with 8 bases of the junction left unmatched. As DNA, the CDR3 is TGTGCCAGCAGTCCCGACAGGGGGGAGGGTGGCTACACCTTC. It yields the protein CASSPDRGEGGYTF.